What follows is one T cell receptor (beta chain) and its context. Its recognized antigen is unknown. Base qualities are not recorded, but no much larger clone differs from it by a single base. This entry belongs to a study of blood T cell repertoires in COVID-19 (dated by TCRdb to between 2020 and 2021). A note on the overall study: Samples covering the acute and convalescent phases of COVID-19 were provided by collaborators in the United States, Italy and Spain. A de-identified subject ID, COVID-19 status, age in years and sex were almost always included in the sample metadata. HLA class I and class II types, where available, came from metadata supplied by the sample provider rather than from assay-based typing. The prospective study material was composed of cDNA or gDNA derived from T cells, B-cell-depleted T cells, or PBMCs. Samples came from the ongoing ImmuneRACE study (first 160 participants) plus 1,254 subjects from 6 global collaborators. The dataset comprised deeply sampled blood TCRbeta repertoires from subjects exposed to, actively infected with, or recovered from COVID-19. The repertoires were made available in a free public database intended to serve as a resource for research on the immune response to SARS-CoV-2. The paper's findings and limits, for the study overall: The quantity of clinical and demographic metadata differed by source and by participant and was supplied without curation.

TCRbeta CDR3 regions were amplified from genomic DNA by means of the immunoSEQ Assay, a bias-controlled multiplex PCR. From the authors' description of their analysis: Within the assay, amplification of reference gene primers was used to estimate how many nucleated cells each sample contained. Sequence reads were collapsed and filtered to measure the absolute abundance of every unique TCRbeta CDR3 rearrangement. For each sample, productive Simpson clonality was calculated as the square root of Simpson's diversity index across productive rearrangements. Held by TCRdb, this immuneACCESS table contains in-frame sequences only and omits some clones. Under half of the omission traces to an unresolved V gene where checked; the cause of the rest is unknown. The V and J calls and clone size come from that table; D and trimming were worked out from the DNA. The sample includes about 68,000 clones, with 80% to 90% observed a single time. About 7.4% of the sample goes to the ten largest clones.

Trimming accounts for 4 bases at V and 4 bases at J, while the number of junction bases matched to no gene is 1. From the cysteine through the phenylalanine, the CDR3 covers 13 amino acids. The kept DNA is CDR3 alone, 39 bases in frame from the first base. Collaborating institutions collected whole blood in K2EDTA tubes following their own protocols. Collaborator samples were shipped for TCRbeta analysis as frozen whole blood, isolated PBMCs, or DNA extracted from either sample type. The chain employs TRBV12-3 or TRBV12-4 and TRBJ1-5; TRBD1 fits 7 bases in the junction. The TCR was taken from a man in his fifties with active COVID-19. The sample comprised peripheral blood. The DNA sequence follows: TGTGCCAGCAGTTACAGGGGAAATCAGCCCCAGCATTTT. This is translated as CASSYRGNQPQHF.